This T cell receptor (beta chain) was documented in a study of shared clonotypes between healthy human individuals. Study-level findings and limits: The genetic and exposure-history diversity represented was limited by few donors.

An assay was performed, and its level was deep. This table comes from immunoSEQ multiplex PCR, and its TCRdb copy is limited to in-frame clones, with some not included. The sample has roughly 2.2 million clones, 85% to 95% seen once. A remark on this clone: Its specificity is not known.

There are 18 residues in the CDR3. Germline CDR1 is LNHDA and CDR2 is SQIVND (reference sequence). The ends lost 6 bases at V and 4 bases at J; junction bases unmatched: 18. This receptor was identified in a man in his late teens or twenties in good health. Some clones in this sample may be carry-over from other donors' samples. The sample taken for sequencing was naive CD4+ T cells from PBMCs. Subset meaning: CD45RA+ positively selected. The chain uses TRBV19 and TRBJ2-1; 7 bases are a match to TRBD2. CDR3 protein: CASSPRNTASGDYNEQFF. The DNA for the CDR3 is TGTGCCAGTAGCCCTCGAAATACCGCTAGCGGAGATTACAATGAGCAGTTCTTC.